These T cell receptor beta chains were read from a single sample in a study of blood T cell repertoires in COVID-19. Profiled with immunoSEQ multiplex PCR; TCRdb holds only in-frame clones, not every one. The sample has 180,000 or so clones; approximately 86% are singletons. Source material: peripheral blood. The receptors originated from a man aged 55 to 70 with acute or convalescent COVID-19. Each CDR3 is given with its conserved first and last residue. D genes are given only for firm matches. Size tells how often a clone was seen (once, few, many) or the class of an expanded clone, and some rows leave it out.

TRBD2,NA,TRBJ2-3,TRBV10-2,CASSEPPGLAGLTDTQYF,TGCGCCAGCAGTGAACCACCGGGACTAGCGGGACTCACAGATACGCAGTATTTT
NA,NA,TRBJ2-6,TRBV5-5,CASSTRSQGVLAGANVLTF,TGTGCCAGCAGCACAAGGTCACAGGGAGTTTTAGCCGGGGCCAACGTCCTGACTTTC
TRBD2,NA,TRBJ2-7,TRBV5-6,CASSFAWTSSYEQYF,TGTGCCAGCAGCTTTGCCTGGACTAGCTCCTACGAGCAGTACTTC
TRBD1,NA,TRBJ2-7,TRBV15,CATSRATGNDEQYF,TGTGCCACCAGCAGAGCGACAGGGAACGACGAGCAGTACTTC
NA,once,TRBJ2-3,TRBV3-1/TRBV3-2,CASSQDKGPDTQYF,TGTGCCAGCAGCCAAGATAAGGGGCCAGATACGCAGTATTTT
NA,NA,TRBJ1-2,TRBV19,CASSMYPSAGDYGYTF,TGTGCCAGTAGTATGTATCCTTCGGCAGGCGACTATGGCTACACCTTC
NA,NA,TRBJ2-5,TRBV25-1,CASSEEWQDTQEIQYF,TGTGCCAGCAGTGAAGAGTGGCAGGACACCCAAGAGATCCAGTACTTC
NA,NA,TRBJ1-4,TRBV6-5,CASSLTRRSEKLFF,TGTGCCAGCAGTCTCACAAGGAGGAGCGAAAAACTGTTTTTT
NA,NA,TRBJ1-2,TRBV28,CASSREGGYTF,TGTGCCAGCAGTCGGGAAGGGGGCTACACCTTC
NA,NA,TRBJ2-2,TRBV6-5,CASSRQPRTGELFF,TGTGCCAGCAGTAGACAACCGCGCACCGGGGAGCTGTTTTTT
NA,NA,TRBJ2-3,TRBV6-5,CASSYSARGSTDTQYF,TGTGCCAGCAGTTACTCGGCCCGGGGAAGCACAGATACGCAGTATTTT
NA,NA,TRBJ1-5,TRBV19,CASRPTSQGYSNQPQHF,TGTGCCAGCAGACCGACCTCACAGGGCTATAGCAATCAGCCCCAGCATTTT
NA,few,TRBJ2-3,TRBV27,CASSLRQPGSSSTDTQYF,TGTGCCAGCAGTTTACGGCAGCCGGGTAGTTCAAGCACAGATACGCAGTATTTT
NA,NA,TRBJ1-5,TRBV28,CASRMRESNQPQHF,TGTGCCAGCAGAATGCGGGAGAGCAATCAGCCCCAGCATTTT
NA,NA,TRBJ2-5,TRBV28,CASSPGTFKETQYF,TGTGCCAGCAGTCCCGGGACTTTCAAAGAGACCCAGTACTTC
TRBD1,NA,TRBJ1-2,TRBV27,CASRPTGVYGYTF,TGTGCCAGCAGGCCGACAGGGGTATATGGCTACACCTTC
NA,few,TRBJ1-6,TRBV4-2,CASSLKLGSYDFHF,TGTGCCAGCAGCCTTAAATTAGGGAGTTACGACTTCCACTTT
NA,NA,TRBJ1-5,TRBV25-1,CASSAGTYNQPQHF,TGTGCCAGCAGCGCAGGGACTTACAATCAGCCCCAGCATTTT
TRBD2,NA,TRBJ2-1,TRBV4-2,CASSQETSGSPQQFF,TGTGCCAGCAGCCAAGAGACTAGCGGGAGCCCCCAGCAGTTCTTC
NA,NA,TRBJ2-5,TRBV28,CASRLAGIQGTQYF,TGTGCCAGCAGACTAGCAGGGATCCAAGGGACCCAGTACTTC